A selection of T cell receptor beta chains follows, all from one sample in a study of blood T cell repertoires in COVID-19. Only in-frame clones appear in the TCRdb table, and some are missing; sequencing was by immunoSEQ multiplex PCR. The data hold fewer than 250,000 clones, with 80% to 90% observed a single time. Source material: peripheral blood. The receptors were sampled from a man aged 25 to 40 with acute or convalescent COVID-19. CDR3s include the opening cysteine and the closing phenylalanine or tryptophan. The D gene is left open where the match is weak. Clone size is not always given. Where it is, it says once, few, many or a class for expanded clones.

TRBJ1-2,TRBV18,-,-,CATSSSSQDGYTF
TRBJ2-7,TRBV12-3/TRBV12-4,-,TRBD1,CASSFDRANEQYF
TRBJ1-4,TRBV2,-,-,CASSDKVTGSAAEKLFF
TRBJ2-7,TRBV28,-,-,CASSSPTPSYEQYF
TRBJ2-1,TRBV3-1/TRBV3-2,-,-,CASSQMTGNEQFF
TRBJ2-3,TRBV9,-,-,CASSPPSGSTDTQYF
TRBJ1-2,TRBV6-5,-,TRBD1,CASSYGLGTGLDYTF
TRBJ1-6,TRBV6-5,once,TRBD1,CASITGGWRSPLHF
TRBJ2-2,TRBV3-1/TRBV3-2,-,TRBD1,CASSPQGAGELFF
TRBJ2-4,TRBV3-1/TRBV3-2,-,TRBD2,CASSRTSGGYSDIQYF
TRBJ2-7,TRBV4-1,-,TRBD1,CASSQTGTGDYEQYF
TRBJ1-2,TRBV2,-,-,CASSEQIGGTGYTF
TRBJ2-1,TRBV5-5,-,-,CASIEQWAGYNEQFF
TRBJ2-7,TRBV5-6,-,-,CASSLDIYEQYF
TRBJ1-5,TRBV28,-,TRBD1,CASISGTGKVQPQHF
TRBJ1-5,TRBV15,-,-,CATSREGGGRRSQPQHF
TRBJ2-1,TRBV28,-,TRBD2,CASREIAGGNNEQFF
TRBJ1-1,TRBV19,-,-,CASAGAWNTEAFF
TRBJ2-1,TRBV7-2,once,-,CASRARDSSNEQFF
TRBJ2-1,TRBV19,-,TRBD1,CASSPGQSYNEQFF
TRBJ2-7,TRBV30,-,TRBD2,CAWSFSGSSYEQYF
TRBJ1-5,TRBV24-1,few,-,CATSGRDSNQPQHF
TRBJ2-3,TRBV6-5,few,TRBD1,CASSYYRGDTQYF
TRBJ2-3,TRBV24-1,-,TRBD2,CATSPGAGKGDTQYF
TRBJ2-2,TRBV2,-,TRBD1,CASSERGRHTGELFF
TRBJ2-5,TRBV7-9,-,TRBD2,CASSLYSGRNQETQYF
TRBJ2-3,TRBV18,-,TRBD1,CASSPTGQGIGTQYF
TRBJ1-1,TRBV9,-,-,CASSVASVNTEAFF
TRBJ2-3,TRBV19,once,TRBD1,CASRDRGSDTQYF
TRBJ2-4,TRBV27,-,-,CASSFRLTGEGAKNIQYF
TRBJ1-1,TRBV19,-,-,CASSPYREPEAFF
TRBJ2-7,TRBV28,-,TRBD1,CASSLLSGTGSSYEQYF
TRBJ2-2,TRBV3-1/TRBV3-2,-,TRBD2,CASSQLGLGLAGGRAGELFF
TRBJ1-5,TRBV14,once,-,CASSQGRGNQPQHF
TRBJ2-2,TRBV7-2,-,-,CASSSLWQGRGELFF
TRBJ1-2,TRBV2,-,-,CASRRDYGYTF
TRBJ2-5,TRBV3-1/TRBV3-2,-,-,CASSQNREETQYF
TRBJ2-7,TRBV9,-,TRBD2,CASALGGGILYEQYF
TRBJ1-3,TRBV6-6,few,-,CASSRYGARGISGNTIYF
TRBJ2-7,TRBV7-6,few,TRBD2,CASSPGGGGYEQYF
TRBJ2-7,TRBV6-5,once,-,CASSYSAAREQYF
TRBJ1-6,TRBV30,-,-,CAWSPSGSYNSPLHF
TRBJ2-2,TRBV6-2/TRBV6-3,-,TRBD2,CASSYYSLAGPGELFF
TRBJ2-3,TRBV5-1,-,-,CASSRGGTDTQYF
TRBJ1-2,TRBV7-9,few,TRBD1,CASSRLEGYRGRDYGYTF
TRBJ1-3,TRBV18,-,-,CASSPAGSTGNTIYF